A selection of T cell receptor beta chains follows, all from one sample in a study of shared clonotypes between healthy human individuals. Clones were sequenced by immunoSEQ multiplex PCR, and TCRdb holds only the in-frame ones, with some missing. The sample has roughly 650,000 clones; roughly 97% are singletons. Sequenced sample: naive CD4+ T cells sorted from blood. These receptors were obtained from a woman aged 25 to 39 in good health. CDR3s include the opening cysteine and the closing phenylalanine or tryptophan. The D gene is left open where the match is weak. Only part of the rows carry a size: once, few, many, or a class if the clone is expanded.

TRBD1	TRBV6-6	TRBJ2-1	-	CASSYSFDRGSQFF	TGTGCCAGCAGTTACTCCTTCGACAGGGGATCGCAGTTCTTC
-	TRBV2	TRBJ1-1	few	CASGGGRVNTEAFF	TGTGCCAGCGGCGGGGGAAGGGTGAACACTGAAGCTTTCTTT
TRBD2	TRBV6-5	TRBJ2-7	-	CASSLSGRSHEQYF	TGTGCCAGCAGTCTTAGCGGGAGGTCCCACGAGCAGTACTTC
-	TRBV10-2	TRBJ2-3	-	CASTRSGSTDTQYF	TGCGCCAGCACGAGGAGCGGAAGCACAGATACGCAGTATTTT
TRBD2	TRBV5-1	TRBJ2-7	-	CASSPTAGEYEQYF	TGCGCCAGCAGCCCGACCGCGGGGGAGTACGAGCAGTACTTC
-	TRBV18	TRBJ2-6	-	CASSPSLGTDISGANVLTF	TGTGCCAGCTCACCCTCTCTCGGGACGGATATCTCTGGGGCCAACGTCCTGACTTTC
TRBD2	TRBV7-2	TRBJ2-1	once	CASSTSSGYNEQFF	TGTGCCAGCAGCACATCTAGCGGATACAATGAGCAGTTCTTC
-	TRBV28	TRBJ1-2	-	CASSPGGTTFYGYTF	TGTGCCAGCAGCCCCGGCGGGACAACCTTCTATGGCTACACCTTC
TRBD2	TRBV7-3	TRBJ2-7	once	CASSLGGRPYEQYF	TGTGCCAGCAGTTTGGGCGGGAGACCCTACGAGCAGTACTTC
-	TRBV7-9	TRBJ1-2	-	CASSLAWTGYTF	TGTGCCAGCAGCTTAGCGTGGACTGGCTACACCTTC
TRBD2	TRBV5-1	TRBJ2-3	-	CASGTGTSPYTQYF	TGCGCCAGTGGAACCGGGACTAGTCCATATACGCAGTATTTT
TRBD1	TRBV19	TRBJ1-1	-	CASSPGQGGIEAFF	TGTGCCAGTAGTCCGGGACAGGGAGGCATTGAAGCTTTCTTT
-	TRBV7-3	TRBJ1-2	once	CASSPSQGPGGYTF	TGTGCCAGCAGCCCCTCACAGGGTCCTGGGGGCTACACCTTC
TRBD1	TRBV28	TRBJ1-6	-	CASSFSHRGRISPLHF	TGTGCCAGCAGTTTCTCCCACAGGGGCCGTATTTCACCCCTCCACTTT
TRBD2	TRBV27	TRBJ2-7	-	CASSLTPLGLAGGRYEQYF	TGTGCCAGCAGTTTAACGCCCCTGGGACTAGCGGGAGGGAGGTACGAGCAGTACTTC
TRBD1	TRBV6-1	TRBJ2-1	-	CASSPGQGTNEQFF	TGTGCCAGCAGCCCGGGACAGGGAACGAATGAGCAGTTCTTC
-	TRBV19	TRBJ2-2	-	CASTLGPGGTGELFF	TGTGCCAGTACCCTAGGGCCTGGAGGAACCGGGGAGCTGTTTTTT
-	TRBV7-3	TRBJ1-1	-	CASSSYGGTEAFF	TGTGCCAGCAGCTCCTACGGGGGAACTGAAGCTTTCTTT
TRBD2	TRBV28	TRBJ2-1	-	CASSSSGSVYNEQFF	TGTGCCAGCAGCTCGAGCGGGAGCGTCTACAATGAGCAGTTCTTC
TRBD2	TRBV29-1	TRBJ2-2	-	CSVDAGGETGELFF	TGCAGCGTTGATGCGGGGGGTGAAACCGGGGAGCTGTTTTTT
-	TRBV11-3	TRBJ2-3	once	CASSLLGNAATDTQYF	TGTGCCAGCAGCCTCCTTGGGAATGCCGCCACAGATACGCAGTATTTT
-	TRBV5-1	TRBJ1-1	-	CASSPGMAGTEAFF	TGCGCCAGCAGTCCGGGGATGGCCGGGACTGAAGCTTTCTTT
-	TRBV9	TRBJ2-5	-	CASSHSGETQYF	TGTGCCAGCAGCCACTCCGGGGAGACCCAGTACTTC
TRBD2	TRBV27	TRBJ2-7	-	CASRGKTSGLMPTYEQYF	TGTGCCAGCAGAGGAAAGACTAGCGGGTTGATGCCCACTTACGAGCAGTACTTC
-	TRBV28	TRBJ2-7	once	CASSSRGTNSYEQYF	TGTGCCAGCAGTTCCCGGGGGACAAATTCCTACGAGCAGTACTTC
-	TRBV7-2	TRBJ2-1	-	CASSFPWGSNEQFF	TGTGCCAGCAGCTTCCCGTGGGGTAGCAATGAGCAGTTCTTC
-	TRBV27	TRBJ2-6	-	CASRKGPYLEGANVLTF	TGTGCCAGCAGAAAGGGACCTTACCTGGAGGGGGCCAACGTCCTGACTTTC
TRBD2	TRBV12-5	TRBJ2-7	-	CASGSQKTSGSSYEQYF	TGTGCTAGTGGTTCCCAAAAAACTAGCGGGAGCTCCTACGAGCAGTACTTC
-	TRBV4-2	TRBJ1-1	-	CASSQVTLRGGPEAFF	TGTGCCAGCAGCCAAGTAACTTTGCGGGGGGGACCTGAAGCTTTCTTT
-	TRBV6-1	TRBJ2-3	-	CASRKGDTQYF	TGTGCCAGCAGGAAGGGGGATACGCAGTATTTT
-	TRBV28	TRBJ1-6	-	CASREINSPLHF	TGTGCCAGCAGGGAGATTAATTCACCCCTCCACTTT
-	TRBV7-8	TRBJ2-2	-	CASSPQGLDTGELFF	TGTGCCAGCAGCCCCCAGGGACTGGACACCGGGGAGCTGTTTTTT
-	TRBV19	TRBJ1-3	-	CASSIDYTSGNTIYF	TGTGCCAGTAGTATAGATTATACGTCTGGAAACACCATATATTTT
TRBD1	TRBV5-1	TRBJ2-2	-	CASSLGQGFAGELFF	TGCGCCAGCAGCTTGGGACAGGGATTTGCCGGGGAGCTGTTTTTT
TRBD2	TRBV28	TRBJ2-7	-	CASSPGTSGRSSYEQYF	TGTGCCAGCAGTCCAGGGACTAGCGGGAGATCTAGCTACGAGCAGTACTTC
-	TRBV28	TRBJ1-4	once	CAVGGAPEKLFF	TGTGCCGTGGGGGGGGCGCCTGAAAAACTGTTTTTT
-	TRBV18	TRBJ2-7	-	CASSPSGASDEQYF	TGTGCCAGCTCACCATCTGGGGCGTCGGACGAGCAGTACTTC
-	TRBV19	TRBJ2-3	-	CASSKSSSPGGTQYF	TGTGCCAGTAGTAAGTCCAGCTCCCCCGGAGGCACGCAGTATTTT
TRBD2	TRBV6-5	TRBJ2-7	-	CASSYSSGGPYEQYF	TGTGCCAGCAGTTACTCTAGCGGGGGCCCCTACGAGCAGTACTTC
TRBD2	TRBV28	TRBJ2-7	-	CASTTGSSGSGYEQYF	TGTGCCAGCACCACGGGGTCTAGCGGGAGTGGTTACGAGCAGTACTTC
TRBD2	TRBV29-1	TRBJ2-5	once	CSVLAGGRETQYF	TGCAGCGTTTTAGCGGGAGGGCGAGAGACCCAGTACTTC
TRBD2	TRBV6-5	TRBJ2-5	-	CASSSLAGGSETQYF	TGTGCCAGCAGTTCCTTAGCGGGAGGGAGTGAGACCCAGTACTTC
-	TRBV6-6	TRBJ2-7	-	CASSTTATYEQYF	TGTGCCAGCAGCACTACGGCCACCTACGAGCAGTACTTC
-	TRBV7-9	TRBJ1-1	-	CASSLVEGGTEAFF	TGTGCCAGCAGCTTAGTGGAGGGGGGCACTGAAGCTTTCTTT
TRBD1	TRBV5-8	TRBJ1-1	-	CASSLSGTGGVRAFF	TGTGCCAGCAGCTTATCTGGGACAGGGGGCGTACGAGCTTTCTTT